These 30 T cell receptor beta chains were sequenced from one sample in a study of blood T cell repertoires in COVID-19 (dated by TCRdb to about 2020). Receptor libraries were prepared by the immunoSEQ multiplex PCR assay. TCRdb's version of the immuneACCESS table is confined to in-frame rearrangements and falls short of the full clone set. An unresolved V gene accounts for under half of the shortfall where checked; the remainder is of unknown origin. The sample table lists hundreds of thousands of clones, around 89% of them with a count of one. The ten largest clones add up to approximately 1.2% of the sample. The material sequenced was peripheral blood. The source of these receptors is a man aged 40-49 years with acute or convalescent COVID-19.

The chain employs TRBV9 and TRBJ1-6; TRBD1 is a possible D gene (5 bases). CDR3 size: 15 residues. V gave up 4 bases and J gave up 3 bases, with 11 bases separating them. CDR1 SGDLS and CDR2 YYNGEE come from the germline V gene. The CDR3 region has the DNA TGTGCCAGCAGCAGTACAGGTGGCTATAATTCACCCCTCCACTTT. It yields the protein CASSSTGGYNSPLHF.

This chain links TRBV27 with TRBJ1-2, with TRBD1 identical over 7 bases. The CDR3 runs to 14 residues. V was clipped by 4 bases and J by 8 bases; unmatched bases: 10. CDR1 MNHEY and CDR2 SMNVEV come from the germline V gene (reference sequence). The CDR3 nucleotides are TGTGCCAGCAGTTCCAGGGGGGTAGGGGGAGGCTACACCTTC. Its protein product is CASSSRGVGGGYTF.

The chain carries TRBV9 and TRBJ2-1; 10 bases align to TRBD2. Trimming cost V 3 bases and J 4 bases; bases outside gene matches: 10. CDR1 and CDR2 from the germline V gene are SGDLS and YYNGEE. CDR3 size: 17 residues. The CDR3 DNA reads TGTGCCAGCAGCGCCCGCCACAAGCGGGGGGGGTACAATGAGCAGTTCTTC. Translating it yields CASSARHKRGGYNEQFF.

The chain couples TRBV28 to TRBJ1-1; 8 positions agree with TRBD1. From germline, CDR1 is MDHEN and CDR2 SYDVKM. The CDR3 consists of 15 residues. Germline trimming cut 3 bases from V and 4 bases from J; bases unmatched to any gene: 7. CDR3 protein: CASSLSGGAGTEAFF. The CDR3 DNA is TGTGCCAGCAGTTTGTCAGGGGGCGCCGGCACTGAAGCTTTCTTT.

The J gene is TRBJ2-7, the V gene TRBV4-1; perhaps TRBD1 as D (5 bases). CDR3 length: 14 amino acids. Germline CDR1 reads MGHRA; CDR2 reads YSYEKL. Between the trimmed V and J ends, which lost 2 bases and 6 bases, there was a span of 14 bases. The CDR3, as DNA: TGCGCCAGCAGCCAATCCCTACAGGTAACCGAGCAGTACTTC. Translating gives CASSQSLQVTEQYF.

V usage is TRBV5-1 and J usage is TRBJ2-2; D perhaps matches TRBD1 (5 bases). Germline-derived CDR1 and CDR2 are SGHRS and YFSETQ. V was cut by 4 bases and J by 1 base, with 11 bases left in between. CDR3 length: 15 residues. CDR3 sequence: CASSHKTGNTGELFF. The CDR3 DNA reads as TGCGCCAGCAGCCACAAAACAGGGAACACCGGGGAGCTGTTTTTT.

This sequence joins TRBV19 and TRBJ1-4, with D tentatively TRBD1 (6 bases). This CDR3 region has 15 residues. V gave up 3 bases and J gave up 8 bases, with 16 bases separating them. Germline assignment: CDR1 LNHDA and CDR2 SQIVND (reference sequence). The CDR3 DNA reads TGTGCCAGTAGTATGTCGAAGGGGGTAGGAGAAAAACTGTTTTTT. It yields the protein CASSMSKGVGEKLFF. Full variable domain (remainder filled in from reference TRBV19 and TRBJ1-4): DGGITQSPKYLFRKEGQNVTLSCEQNLNHDAMYWYRQDPGQGLRLIYYSQIVNDFQKGDIAEGYSVSREKKESFPLTVTSAQKNPTAFYLCASSMSKGVGEKLFFGSGTQLSVL.

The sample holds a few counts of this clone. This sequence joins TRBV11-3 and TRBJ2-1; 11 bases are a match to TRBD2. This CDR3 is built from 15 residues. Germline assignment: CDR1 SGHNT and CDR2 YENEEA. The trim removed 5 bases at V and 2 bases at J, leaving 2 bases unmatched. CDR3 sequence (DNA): TGTGCCAGCAGCCAGGGACTAGCGGCCTACAATGAGCAGTTCTTC. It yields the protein CASSQGLAAYNEQFF.

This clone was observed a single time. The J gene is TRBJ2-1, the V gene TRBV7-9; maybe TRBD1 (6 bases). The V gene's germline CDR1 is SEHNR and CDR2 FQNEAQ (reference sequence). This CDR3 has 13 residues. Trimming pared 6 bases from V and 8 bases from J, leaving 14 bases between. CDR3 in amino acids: CASRKGQWDEQFF. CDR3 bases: TGTGCCAGCAGGAAGGGACAATGGGATGAGCAGTTCTTC.

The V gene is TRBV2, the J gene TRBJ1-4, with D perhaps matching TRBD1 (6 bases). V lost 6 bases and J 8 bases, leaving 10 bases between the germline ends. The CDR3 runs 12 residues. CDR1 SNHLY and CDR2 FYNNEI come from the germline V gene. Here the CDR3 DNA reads TGTGCCAGCAGGGACACAGGGGAAAAACTGTTTTTT. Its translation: CASRDTGEKLFF.

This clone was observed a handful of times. CDR3 residues: CASSVATSGATDTQYF. The CDR3 DNA sequence: TGTGCCAGCAGCGTAGCTACTAGCGGGGCCACAGATACGCAGTATTTT. This chain uses TRBV9 with TRBJ2-3, with TRBD2 identical over 10 bases. V lost 0 bases to trimming and J lost 2 bases; unmatched junction nucleotides: 3. The CDR3 loop spans 16 amino acids. Germline values: CDR1 SGDLS, CDR2 YYNGEE.

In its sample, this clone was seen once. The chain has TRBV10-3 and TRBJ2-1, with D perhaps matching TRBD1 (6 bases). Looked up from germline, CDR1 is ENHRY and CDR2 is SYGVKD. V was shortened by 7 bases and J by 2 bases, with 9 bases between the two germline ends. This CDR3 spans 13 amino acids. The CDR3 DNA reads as TGTGCCATCACGAGACAGGCCTACAATGAGCAGTTCTTC. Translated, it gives CAITRQAYNEQFF.

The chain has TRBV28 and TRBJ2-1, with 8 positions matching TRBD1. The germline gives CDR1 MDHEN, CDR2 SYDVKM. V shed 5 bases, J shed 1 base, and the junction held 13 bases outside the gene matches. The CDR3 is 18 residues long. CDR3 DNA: TGTGCCAGCAGTCCCCGAGGGACAGGTCGGGGGTCCTACAATGAGCAGTTCTTC. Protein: CASSPRGTGRGSYNEQFF.

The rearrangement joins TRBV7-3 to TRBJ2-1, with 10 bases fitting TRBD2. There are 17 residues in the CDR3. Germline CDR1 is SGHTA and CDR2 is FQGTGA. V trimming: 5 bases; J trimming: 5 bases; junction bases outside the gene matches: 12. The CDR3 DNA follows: TGTGCCAGCAGCCAACCCGCCGGGACTAGCGTTAACAATGAGCAGTTCTTC. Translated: CASSQPAGTSVNNEQFF.

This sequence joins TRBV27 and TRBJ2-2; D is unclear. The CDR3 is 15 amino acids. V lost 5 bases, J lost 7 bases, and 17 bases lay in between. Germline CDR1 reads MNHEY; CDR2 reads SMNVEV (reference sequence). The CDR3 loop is CASSPRGVLDGELFF. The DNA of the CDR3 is TGTGCCAGCAGTCCCCGCGGCGTGTTGGACGGGGAGCTGTTTTTT.

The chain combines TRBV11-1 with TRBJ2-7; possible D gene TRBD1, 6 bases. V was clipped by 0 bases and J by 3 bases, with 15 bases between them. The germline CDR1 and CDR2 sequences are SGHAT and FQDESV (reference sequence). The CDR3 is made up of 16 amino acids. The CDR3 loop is CASSLARGTRIYEQYF. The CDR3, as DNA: TGTGCCAGCAGCTTAGCGCGTGGGACACGTATCTACGAGCAGTACTTC.

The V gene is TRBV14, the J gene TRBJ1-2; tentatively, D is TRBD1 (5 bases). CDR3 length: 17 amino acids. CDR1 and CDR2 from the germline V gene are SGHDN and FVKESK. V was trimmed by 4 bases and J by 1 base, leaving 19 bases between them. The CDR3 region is CASSLGGKFGVNYGYTF. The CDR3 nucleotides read TGTGCCAGCAGCCTCGGGGGGAAATTCGGTGTTAACTATGGCTACACCTTC.

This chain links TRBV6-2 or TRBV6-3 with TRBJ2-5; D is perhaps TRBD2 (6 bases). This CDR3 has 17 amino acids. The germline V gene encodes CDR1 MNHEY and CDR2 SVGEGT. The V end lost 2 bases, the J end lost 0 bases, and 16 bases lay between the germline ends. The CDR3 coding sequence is TGTGCCAGCAGTTACGGTGGGGGACTCCGGAACCAAGAGACCCAGTACTTC. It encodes CASSYGGGLRNQETQYF.

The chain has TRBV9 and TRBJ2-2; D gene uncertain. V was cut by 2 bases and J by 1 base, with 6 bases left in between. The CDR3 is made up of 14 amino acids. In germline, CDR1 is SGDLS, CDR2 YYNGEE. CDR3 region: CASSVSGNTGELFF. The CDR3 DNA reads TGTGCCAGCAGCGTTTCAGGGAACACCGGGGAGCTGTTTTTT. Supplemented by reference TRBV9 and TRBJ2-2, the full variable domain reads DSGVTQTPKHLITATGQRVTLRCSPRSGDLSVYWYQQSLDQGLQFLIQYYNGEERAKGNILERFSAQQFPDLHSELNLSSLELGDSALYFCASSVSGNTGELFFGEGSRLTVL.

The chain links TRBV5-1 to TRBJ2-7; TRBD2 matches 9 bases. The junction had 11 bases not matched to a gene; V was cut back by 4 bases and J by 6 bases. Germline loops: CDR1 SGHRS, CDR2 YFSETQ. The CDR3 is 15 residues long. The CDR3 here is CASSPGREGGAEQYF. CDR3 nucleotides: TGCGCCAGCAGCCCGGGGCGGGAGGGGGGCGCCGAGCAGTACTTC.

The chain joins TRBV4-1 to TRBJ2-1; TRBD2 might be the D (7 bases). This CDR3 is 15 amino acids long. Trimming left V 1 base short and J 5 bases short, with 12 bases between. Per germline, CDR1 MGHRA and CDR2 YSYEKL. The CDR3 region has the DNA TGCGCCAGCAGCCAAGTGGGGCGGGGGCACAATGAGCAGTTCTTC. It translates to CASSQVGRGHNEQFF.

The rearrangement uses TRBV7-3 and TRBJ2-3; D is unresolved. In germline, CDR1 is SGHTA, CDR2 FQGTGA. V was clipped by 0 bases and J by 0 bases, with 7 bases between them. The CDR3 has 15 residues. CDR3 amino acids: CASSLTSQSTDTQYF. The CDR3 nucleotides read TGTGCCAGCAGCTTAACGTCCCAGAGCACAGATACGCAGTATTTT.

CDR3 nucleotides: TGTGCCAGCAGTGGGGGACTAGCGGGAGTCGGGGAGACCCAGTACTTC. Translation gives CASSGGLAGVGETQYF. The chain has TRBV2 and TRBJ2-5; 14 positions agree with TRBD2. CDR1 and CDR2 (germline): SNHLY, FYNNEI. This CDR3 spans 16 amino acids. V lost 4 bases and J lost 5; bases outside the gene matches: 6.

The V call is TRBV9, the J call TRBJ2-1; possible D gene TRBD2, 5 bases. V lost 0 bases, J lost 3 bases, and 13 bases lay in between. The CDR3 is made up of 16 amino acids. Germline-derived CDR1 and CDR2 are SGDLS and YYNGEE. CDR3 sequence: CASSVGGLVGYNEQFF. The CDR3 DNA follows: TGTGCCAGCAGCGTAGGAGGGCTGGTCGGCTACAATGAGCAGTTCTTC. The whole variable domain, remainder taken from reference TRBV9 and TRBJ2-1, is DSGVTQTPKHLITATGQRVTLRCSPRSGDLSVYWYQQSLDQGLQFLIQYYNGEERAKGNILERFSAQQFPDLHSELNLSSLELGDSALYFCASSVGGLVGYNEQFFGPGTRLTVL.

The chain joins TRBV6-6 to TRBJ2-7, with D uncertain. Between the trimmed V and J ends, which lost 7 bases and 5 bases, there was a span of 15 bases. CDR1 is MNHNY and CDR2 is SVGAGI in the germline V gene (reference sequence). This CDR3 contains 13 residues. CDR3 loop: CASTLLGTNEQYF. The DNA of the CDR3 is TGTGCCAGCACCCTTCTCGGTACCAACGAGCAGTACTTC.

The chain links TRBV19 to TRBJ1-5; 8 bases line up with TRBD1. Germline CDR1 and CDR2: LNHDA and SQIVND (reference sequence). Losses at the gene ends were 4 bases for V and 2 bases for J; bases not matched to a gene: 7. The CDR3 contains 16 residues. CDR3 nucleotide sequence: TGTGCCAGTAGTACAAGACAGGGGCTGGGCAATCAGCCCCAGCATTTT. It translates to CASSTRQGLGNQPQHF.

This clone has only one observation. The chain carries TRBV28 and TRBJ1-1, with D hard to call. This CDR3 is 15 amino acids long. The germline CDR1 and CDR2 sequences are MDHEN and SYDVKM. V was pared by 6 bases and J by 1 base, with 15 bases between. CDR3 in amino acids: CASSMTGEQNTEAFF. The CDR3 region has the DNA TGTGCCAGCAGCATGACCGGGGAGCAGAACACTGAAGCTTTCTTT.

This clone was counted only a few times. CDR3 sequence reads: CASSESSGLYGYTF. DNA for the CDR3: TGCGCCAGCAGCGAGAGCTCCGGACTCTATGGCTACACCTTC. V usage is TRBV4-3 and J usage is TRBJ1-2; D is unresolved. V lost 5 bases to trimming and J lost 4 bases, with 14 bases between them. This CDR3 has 14 residues. Germline CDR1 is LGHNA and CDR2 is YSLEER.

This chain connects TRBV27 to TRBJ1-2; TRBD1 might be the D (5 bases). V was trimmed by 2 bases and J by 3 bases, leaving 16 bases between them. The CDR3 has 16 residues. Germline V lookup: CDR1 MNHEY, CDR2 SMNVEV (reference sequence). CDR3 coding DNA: TGTGCCAGCAGTTTAAGCGGGGCGAATATCGACTATGGCTACACCTTC. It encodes CASSLSGANIDYGYTF.

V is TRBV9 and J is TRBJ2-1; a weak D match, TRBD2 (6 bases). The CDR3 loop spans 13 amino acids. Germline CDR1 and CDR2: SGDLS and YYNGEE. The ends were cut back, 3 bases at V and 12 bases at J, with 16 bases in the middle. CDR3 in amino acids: CASSAGLAVVQFF. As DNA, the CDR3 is TGTGCCAGCAGCGCGGGACTGGCCGTTGTGCAGTTCTTC.